This record concerns one T cell receptor (beta chain) sequence. Its target is unknown. The entry originates in a study of post-analysis software for immune sequencing data. Study-wide context: Secondary progressive, relapsing-remitting and progressive-relapsing multiple sclerosis were among the included disease courses.

Whole-study findings and limits: Relative to controls, patients with multiple sclerosis showed significantly lower normalized Chao1 diversity. Under the F measure, samples that were prepared in one batch clustered strongly together. A handful of TRBV segments appeared more often in patients than in controls, and TRBV5-6, TRBV5-1 and TRBV20-1 were among these.

V was pared by 2 bases and J by 3 bases, with 8 bases between. This CDR3 comprises 13 residues. CDR1 is WSHSY and CDR2 is SAAADI in the germline V gene. Incorporated into the TCR beta cDNA libraries were unique molecular identifiers, which served to reduce PCR and sequencing biases. TCRdb itself ran the PCR reads through MiXCR, one entry per CDR3 protein. The sample has approximately 630,000 distinct CDR3 sequences, 59% seen once. The sample taken for sequencing was blood. This receptor was taken from a girl aged 2-10 years with multiple sclerosis. V and J are TRBV10-2 and TRBJ2-7; TRBD1 is a possible D gene (6 bases). CDR3 region: CASSERGGYEQYF. CDR3 bases: TGCGCCAGCAGTGAGAGAGGGGGCTACGAGCAGTACTTC.